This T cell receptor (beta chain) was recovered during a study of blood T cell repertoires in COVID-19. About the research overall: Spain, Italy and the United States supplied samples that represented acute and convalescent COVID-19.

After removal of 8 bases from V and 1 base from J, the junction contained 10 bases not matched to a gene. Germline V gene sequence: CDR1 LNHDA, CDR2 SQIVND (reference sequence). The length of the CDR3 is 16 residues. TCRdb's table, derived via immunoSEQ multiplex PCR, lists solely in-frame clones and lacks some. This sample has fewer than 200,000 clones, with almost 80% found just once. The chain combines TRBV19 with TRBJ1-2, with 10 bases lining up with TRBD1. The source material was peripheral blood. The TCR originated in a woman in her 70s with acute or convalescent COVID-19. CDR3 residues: CASARPGTGDNYGYTF. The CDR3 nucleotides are TGTGCCAGTGCGAGACCCGGGACAGGGGATAACTATGGCTACACCTTC.